The 24 T cell receptor beta chains below were found in one sample sequenced in a study of T cell repertoires in cytomegalovirus infection. TCRdb passed the reads through MiXCR, listing each CDR3 protein once. The repertoire holds some 270,000 distinct CDR3 sequences, with over 15% as singletons. Sequencing input: CD8+ T cells from PBMCs. These receptors were taken from a human donor in good health (CMV status not recorded). Some clones in this sample may be carry-over from other donors' samples.

This sequence joins TRBV3-1 and TRBJ1-4; perhaps TRBD1 as D (5 bases). Trimming took off 2 bases at V and 5 bases at J, with 12 bases between the two ends. This CDR3 has 15 residues. Germline V gene sequence: CDR1 LGHDT, CDR2 YNNKEL (reference sequence). The CDR3 reads CASSQTRAPNEKLFF. The DNA of the CDR3 is TGTGCCAGCAGCCAAACCAGGGCCCCCAATGAAAAACTGTTTTTT.

This clonotype was seen more than once but under ten times. This chain links TRBV29-1 with TRBJ2-7, with TRBD2 identical over 10 bases. This CDR3 region has 13 residues. V was clipped by 5 bases and J by 1 base; unmatched bases: 2. Germline CDR1 SQVTM, CDR2 ANQGSEA. CDR3 amino acids: CSVSGGVSYEQYF. The CDR3 coding sequence is TGCAGCGTTAGCGGGGGGGTATCCTACGAGCAGTACTTC.

This clonotype was counted only a few times. The rearrangement uses TRBV20-1 and TRBJ2-1; tentative D call: TRBD2 (6 bases). The CDR3 covers 15 residues. The germline gives CDR1 DFQATT, CDR2 SNEGSKA (reference sequence). The V end lost 0 bases, the J end lost 3 bases, and 12 bases lay between the germline ends. The CDR3 sequence is CSARDKRAGYNEQFF. The DNA of the CDR3 is TGCAGTGCTAGAGATAAGCGGGCAGGCTACAATGAGCAGTTCTTC.

In this sample, this clonotype turned up many times. V is TRBV7-6 and J is TRBJ1-1; perhaps TRBD1 as D (6 bases). Germline V CDR1 and CDR2: SGHVS, FNYEAQ. CDR3 length: 16 residues. V shed 5 bases and J shed 6 bases, with 22 bases lying between them. CDR3 sequence: CASSPALGGGRAEAFF. CDR3 DNA: TGTGCCAGCAGCCCTGCCCTGGGGGGCGGTCGCGCTGAAGCTTTCTTT.

Many counts were recorded for this clonotype. An end of the junction does not agree with germline; a read error may underlie this. This chain uses TRBV7-7 with TRBJ2-5, with D maybe TRBD1 (5 bases). The CDR3 contains 16 residues. CDR1 SSHAT and CDR2 FNYEAQ come from the germline V gene (reference sequence). The CDR3 protein is CASSLGFETVQETQYF. DNA for the CDR3: TGTGCTAGCAGCTTAGGATTCGAGACAGTCCAAGAGACCCAGTACTTC.

This chain joins TRBV20-1 and TRBJ1-1; D remains ambiguous. The CDR3 totals 14 residues. Germline values: CDR1 DFQATT, CDR2 SNEGSKA (reference sequence). V lost 0 bases, J lost 3 bases, and 11 bases lay in between. CDR3 region: CSARDRHGYTEAFF. The CDR3 nucleotides read TGCAGTGCTAGAGACCGGCACGGGTACACTGAAGCTTTCTTT.

The chain carries TRBV7-9 and TRBJ2-2; a weak D match, TRBD1 (5 bases). The V end lost 8 bases, the J end lost 6 bases, and 13 bases lay between the germline ends. Germline CDR1 is SEHNR and CDR2 is FQNEAQ (reference sequence). The CDR3 is 13 amino acids. In DNA, the CDR3 is TGTGCCAGCTCCGCAGGGTCAGCCGGGGAGCTGTTTTTT. The encoded protein is CASSAGSAGELFF. The full variable domain, completed using reference TRBV7-9 and TRBJ2-2, is DTGVSQNPRHKITKRGQNVTFRCDPISEHNRLYWYRQTLGQGPEFLTYFQNEAQLEKSRLLSDRFSAERPKGSFSTLEIQRTEQGDSAMYLCASSAGSAGELFFGEGSRLTVL.

This clonotype was seen ten or more times. This chain links TRBV28 with TRBJ2-7, with a weak D call TRBD1 (6 bases). Germline CDR1 MDHEN, CDR2 SYDVKM. This CDR3 has 15 residues. The V gene lost 2 bases and the J gene lost 1 base, with 12 bases spanning the gap. In DNA, the CDR3 is TGTGCCAGCAGTTTAAGGTCAGGGGCATCCTACGAGCAGTACTTC. This codes for CASSLRSGASYEQYF.

This clonotype was seen at least ten times. The J gene is TRBJ2-7, the V gene TRBV7-9; D perhaps matches TRBD2 (6 bases). Per germline, CDR1 SEHNR and CDR2 FQNEAQ (reference sequence). CDR3 length equals 16 residues. V was clipped by 8 bases and J by 1 base, with 21 bases between them. The CDR3, as DNA: TGTGCCAGCGCAGGAGGGGAGCCCACAGAATCCTACGAGCAGTACTTC. Residues: CASAGGEPTESYEQYF.

This clonotype was counted many times. This chain links TRBV7-6 with TRBJ1-1; D is unresolved. V was trimmed by 0 bases and J by 0 bases, leaving 5 bases between them. The germline V gene encodes CDR1 SGHVS and CDR2 FNYEAQ. The CDR3 is 14 amino acids. The CDR3 reads CASSLAAMNTEAFF. The CDR3 bases are TGTGCCAGCAGCTTAGCGGCAATGAACACTGAAGCTTTCTTT.

The rearrangement joins TRBV6-2 or TRBV6-3 to TRBJ2-1, with TRBD1 matching 9 bases. Germline V gene lookup returns CDR1 MNHEY and CDR2 SVGEGT. The CDR3 extends over 11 amino acids. V was pared by 6 bases and J by 15 bases, with 6 bases of the junction left unmatched. The CDR3 here is CASRSGQGRFF. Written as DNA, the CDR3 is TGTGCCAGCAGGTCGGGACAGGGACGGTTCTTC.

CDR3 amino acids: CASSQDPASSYEQYF. CDR3 bases: TGCGCCAGCAGCCAAGATCCCGCAAGCTCCTACGAGCAGTACTTC. V usage is TRBV4-1 and J usage is TRBJ2-7; no definite D call. The germline V and J ends were trimmed by 0 bases and 0 bases, with 9 bases remaining between them. The CDR3 has 15 amino acids. Looked up from germline, CDR1 is MGHRA and CDR2 is YSYEKL.

This clonotype was seen only a few times. The chain combines TRBV7-9 with TRBJ1-1, with D hard to call. Trimming shortened V by 7 bases and J by 2 bases, and 8 bases separated the two germline ends. CDR1 and CDR2 from the germline V gene are SEHNR and FQNEAQ (reference sequence). The CDR3 extends over 12 amino acids. The CDR3 sequence is CASTLLNTEAFF. The CDR3 nucleotides read TGTGCCAGCACCCTACTAAACACTGAAGCTTTCTTT. The entire variable domain, with the rest obtained from reference TRBV7-9 and TRBJ1-1, is as follows: DTGVSQNPRHKITKRGQNVTFRCDPISEHNRLYWYRQTLGQGPEFLTYFQNEAQLEKSRLLSDRFSAERPKGSFSTLEIQRTEQGDSAMYLCASTLLNTEAFFGQGTRLTVV.

V usage is TRBV19 and J usage is TRBJ1-6; no clear D. The CDR3 is made up of 14 amino acids. CDR1 LNHDA and CDR2 SQIVND come from the germline V gene (reference sequence). Trimming stripped 5 bases from V and 7 bases from J, with 12 bases between. CDR3: CASSVPTMNSPLHF. CDR3 nucleotide sequence: TGTGCCAGTAGTGTCCCAACTATGAATTCACCCCTCCACTTT.

The chain uses TRBV6-8 and TRBJ1-1; no reliable D call. Trimming removed 2 bases from V and 1 base from J, with 8 bases in between. CDR3 length equals 14 residues. The germline CDR1 and CDR2 sequences are MNHGY and SAAAGT. The CDR3 nucleotides are TGTGCCAGCAGTTACGACGACACGAACACTGAAGCTTTCTTT. As protein: CASSYDDTNTEAFF.

This sequence joins TRBV5-1 and TRBJ1-4, with TRBD1 as a possible D gene (5 bases). Germline V gene sequence: CDR1 SGHRS, CDR2 YFSETQ. With 5 bases removed from V and 4 bases from J, the gap between germline ends came to 15 bases. The CDR3 sequence is 15 residues long. Written as DNA, the CDR3 is TGCGCCAGCAGGCGGGACGGAGGGTATAATGAAAAACTGTTTTTT. Encoded protein: CASRRDGGYNEKLFF.

This clonotype came up a few times. The V and J genes are TRBV2 and TRBJ2-7; D gene ambiguous. The CDR3 has 15 residues. V shed 2 bases and J shed 7 bases, with 18 bases lying between them. Germline V gives CDR1 SNHLY, CDR2 FYNNEI. CDR3 in amino acids: CASSESPVGTSEQYF. The DNA of the CDR3 is TGTGCCAGCAGTGAATCCCCCGTGGGCACTTCGGAGCAGTACTTC. Full variable domain (outside the CDR3, taken from reference TRBV2 and TRBJ2-7): EPEVTQTPSHQVTQMGQEVILRCVPISNHLYFYWYRQILGQKVEFLVSFYNNEISEKSEIFDDQFSVERPDGSNFTLKIRSTKLEDSAMYFCASSESPVGTSEQYFGPGTRLTVT.

The J gene is TRBJ1-5, the V gene TRBV28; 8 bases line up with TRBD1. CDR1 MDHEN and CDR2 SYDVKM come from the germline V gene. This CDR3 is built from 11 residues. The CDR3 spells CVISYGTGEHF. The CDR3 DNA reads as TGTGTCATCAGTTATGGGACAGGTGAGCATTTT.

The V gene is TRBV7-9, the J gene TRBJ2-7; TRBD1 matches at 9 bases. With V trimmed by 5 bases and J by 1 base, 6 bases remained unmatched. This CDR3 has 15 amino acids. CDR1 is SEHNR and CDR2 is FQNEAQ in the germline V gene (reference sequence). CDR3 DNA: TGTGCCAGCAGCCACGACAGGGGGTTATCCTACGAGCAGTACTTC. Translated, it gives CASSHDRGLSYEQYF.

As concerns this clonotype: A much larger clone is a single base away; this may be a read error. The chain recombines TRBV7-2 with TRBJ1-4; D is undetermined. V lost 0 bases, J lost 4 bases, and 21 bases lay in between. Germline CDR1 is SGHTA and CDR2 is FQGNSA. CDR3 length: 19 residues. CDR3 sequence: CASSLARLGPFANNEKLFF. The CDR3 DNA reads TGTGCCAGCAGCTTAGCGCGTCTGGGCCCTTTTGCAAATAATGAAAAACTGTTTTTT.

This clonotype has ten or more counts. The DNA for the CDR3 is TGCGCCAGCAGCCAAGATAAAGGACCAGGAAACGAGCAGTACTTC. Translation gives CASSQDKGPGNEQYF. This chain joins TRBV4-1 and TRBJ2-7; D not resolved. CDR1 and CDR2 (germline): MGHRA, YSYEKL. Between the trimmed V and J ends, which lost 0 bases and 5 bases, there was a span of 14 bases. The CDR3 is 15 residues long.

This clonotype has ten or more counts. The genes are TRBV7-9 and TRBJ1-2; a possible D gene is TRBD1 (5 bases). The CDR3 runs 14 residues. CDR1 is SEHNR, CDR2 FQNEAQ, per germline (reference sequence). The ends were cut back, 6 bases at V and 4 bases at J, with 15 bases in the middle. The CDR3 nucleotides read TGTGCCAGCAGGACCCCGGGGGATGCCTATGGCTACACCTTC. Residues: CASRTPGDAYGYTF.

The chain links TRBV5-1 to TRBJ1-1; D gene unclear. Trimming took 2 bases from V and 0 from J, leaving 11 bases between them. In germline, CDR1 is SGHRS, CDR2 YFSETQ. CDR3 size: 15 residues. The CDR3: CASSFVSGVNTEAFF. The CDR3 region has the DNA TGCGCCAGCAGCTTCGTAAGCGGGGTGAACACTGAAGCTTTCTTT. Combining the CDR3 with reference TRBV5-1 and TRBJ1-1 gives the whole variable domain KAGVTQTPRYLIKTRGQQVTLSCSPISGHRSVSWYQQTPGQGLQFLFEYFSETQRNKGNFPGRFSGRQFSNSRSEMNVSTLELGDSALYLCASSFVSGVNTEAFFGQGTRLTVV.

The chain combines TRBV28 with TRBJ2-6; weak D call: TRBD1 (5 bases). V shed 3 bases and J shed 2 bases, with 11 bases lying between them. From germline, CDR1 is MDHEN and CDR2 SYDVKM. This CDR3 spans 16 amino acids. This CDR3 is CASSLYRGTGANVLTF. In DNA, the CDR3 is TGTGCCAGCAGTTTGTATAGGGGAACTGGGGCCAACGTCCTGACTTTC.